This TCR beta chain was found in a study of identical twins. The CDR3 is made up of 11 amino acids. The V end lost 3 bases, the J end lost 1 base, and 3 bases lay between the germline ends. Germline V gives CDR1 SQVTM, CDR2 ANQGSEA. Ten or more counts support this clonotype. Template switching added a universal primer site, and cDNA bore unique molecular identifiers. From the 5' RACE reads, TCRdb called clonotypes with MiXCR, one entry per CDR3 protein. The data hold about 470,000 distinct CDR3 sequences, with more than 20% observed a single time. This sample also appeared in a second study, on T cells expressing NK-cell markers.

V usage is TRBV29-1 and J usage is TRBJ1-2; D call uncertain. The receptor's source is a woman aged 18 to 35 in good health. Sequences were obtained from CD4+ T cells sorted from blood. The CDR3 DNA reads TGCAGCGTTGACAGTAACTATGGCTACACCTTC. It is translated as CSVDSNYGYTF.